The count of the clone carrying this T cell receptor (beta chain) is one. Its antigen is undetermined. This specimen belongs to a study of a mutant IDH1 vaccine in newly diagnosed glioma. Profiled with immunoSEQ multiplex PCR; TCRdb holds only in-frame clones, not every one. The data show under 55,000 clones, around nine tenths seen once. Time point reported: week 11, during vaccination. In the vaccine, a single dose held 300 ug of the mutant IDH1 20-mer peptide, along with topical imiquimod. This CDR3 has 11 amino acids. The ends were cut back, 7 bases at V and 0 bases at J, with 7 bases in the middle. The V gene's germline CDR1 is SQVTM and CDR2 ANQGSEA. Notes on the study in general: Researchers report vaccine-induced immune responses in about 94% of patients.

Sequencing was performed on PBMCs, taken from a glioma patient whose treatment included an IDH1 peptide vaccine. The V call is TRBV29-1, the J call TRBJ2-7, with D unresolved. The clonotype was recovered from a man in his fifties with glioma. The CDR3 bases are TGCAGCGCCCGCAGCTCCTACGAGCAGTACTTC. This sequence encodes CSARSSYEQYF.